Included here is one T cell receptor (beta chain) sequence, with context. These data are taken from a study of blood T cell repertoires in COVID-19. As for the study in general: Acute-phase and convalescent COVID-19 samples originated in the United States, Italy and Spain. The analysed material was cDNA or gDNA that came from T cells, B-cell-depleted T cells, or PBMCs.

The CDR3 is 14 residues long. The V end lost 6 bases, the J end lost 5 bases, and 11 bases lay between the germline ends. The germline V gene has CDR1 LGHNT and CDR2 FRNRAP. How the authors handled the data: By means of reference gene primer amplification, nucleated cell counts were estimated. The method was immunoSEQ multiplex PCR; TCRdb's version includes in-frame clones alone and lacks a portion of them. D and trimming come from the DNA, and the V and J calls and clone size come from that table. The table lists around 160,000 clones, about 86% of them singletons. Sequencing used peripheral blood. The chain carries TRBV12-5 and TRBJ1-6, with D possibly TRBD1 on 6 matching bases. This TCR was recovered from a man aged 18 to 30 with acute or convalescent COVID-19. The CDR3 spells CASGQQGDNSPLHF. The DNA of the CDR3 is TGTGCTAGTGGACAACAGGGAGATAATTCACCCCTCCACTTT. The full variable domain, its missing parts supplied by reference TRBV12-5 and TRBJ1-6, is DARVTQTPRHKVTEMGQEVTMRCQPILGHNTVFWYRQTMMQGLELLAYFRNRAPLDDSGMPKDRFSAEMPDATLATLKIQPSEPRDSAVYFCASGQQGDNSPLHFGNGTRLTVT.